Sequencing of this T cell receptor (beta chain) was carried out in a study of memory CD4+ T cells and cytomegalovirus serostatus. Germline CDR1 is SGHTA and CDR2 is FQGTGA. This CDR3 has 14 residues. V shed 4 bases and J shed 0 bases, with 8 bases lying between them. Single viable CD3+CD4+CD8-CD45RO+ cells were sorted as the memory CD4+ T cells. Methods used by the authors: After removing out-of-frame reads, under 2.5 million distinct TCRbeta sequences remained. The repertoire was sequenced with immunoSEQ multiplex PCR; TCRdb's copy has only in-frame clones and lacks some. V, J and clone size are those of that table, while D and trimming were read from the DNA. The sample consists of 60,000 to 70,000 clones, over 60% of them appearing once.

Sequencing used memory CD4+ T cells from blood. This TCR was sampled from an adult in good health and CMV-seronegative. Some clones in this sample may be carry-over from other donors' samples. The chain uses TRBV7-3 and TRBJ2-3; a weak D match, TRBD2 (6 bases). This CDR3 reads CASSWGRSTDTQYF. For the CDR3, the DNA is TGTGCCAGCAGCTGGGGGAGGAGCACAGATACGCAGTATTTT.